This TCR beta chain was sequenced during a study of T cell repertoires in cytomegalovirus infection. Across the whole study: Alongside well-studied HLA-B-restricted CMV epitopes, recently identified HLA-C-restricted CMV epitopes were also used. Study-wide findings and caveats: CMV carriers having the relevant HLA were flagged by cumulative public TCR beta family frequency.

Germline-derived CDR1 and CDR2 are SGHTA and FQGNSA. Trimming pared 3 bases from V and 1 base from J, leaving 3 bases between. This CDR3 spans 13 amino acids. This clonotype showed up many times. Antigen specificity is unknown. TCRdb analysed the reads with MiXCR anew, one entry per CDR3 protein. The sample gives about 890,000 distinct CDR3 sequences, approximately 30% of which show up once; 13% is in the top ten. This clonotype was obtained from a human donor in good health (CMV status not recorded). Some clones in this sample may be carry-over from other donors' samples. The source material was cultured CD8+ T cells from PBMCs, sampled from culture after CMV antigen stimulation. V and J are TRBV7-2 and TRBJ2-2; D is unclear. The CDR3 bases are TGTGCCAGCAGCTTTGTGAACACCGGGGAGCTGTTTTTT. This sequence encodes CASSFVNTGELFF.